This T cell receptor (beta chain) was sequenced during a study of radiotherapy plus CTLA-4 blockade in lung cancer. Study details: Objective responses were observed in around 17% of patients, and disease control was achieved by roughly 30%. Whole-study results and caveats: How blood T cell clones changed early, along with interferon-beta, reportedly forecast response best. Clones derived from tumor TCRs expanded in blood after radiotherapy plus ipilimumab.

Here immunoSEQ multiplex PCR was the method, and the copy in TCRdb shows in-frame clones only, minus some. The sample comprises some 80,000 clones, under 90% of which are singletons, and about 0.79% rests with the top ten. J lost 6 bases, V lost 6 bases, and 12 bases had no gene match. The length of the CDR3 is 15 residues. CDR1 is SNHLY and CDR2 is FYNNEI in the germline V gene. With respect to this clone: No antigen is known for it.

Chemo-refractory metastatic non-small-cell lung cancer patients underwent focal radiation alongside CTLA-4 blockade with ipilimumab. The chain is built from TRBV2 and TRBJ2-3; TRBD1 agrees at 7 bases. The sequence came from a human donor with non-small cell lung cancer who had stable disease on radiotherapy plus ipilimumab. This material consisted of peripheral blood, taken from a patient treated with radiotherapy plus ipilimumab. CDR3: CASRSRTGERDTQYF. The CDR3 DNA reads as TGTGCCAGCAGATCGCGGACAGGTGAGAGGGATACGCAGTATTTT.